These 17 T cell receptor beta chains originate from one sample sequenced in a study of cytomegalovirus exposure and HLA in healthy donors. It was with 60 Vbeta and 13 Jbeta primers that the PCR ran. This table comes from immunoSEQ multiplex PCR, and its TCRdb copy is limited to in-frame clones, with some not included. The repertoire includes roughly 120,000 clones, around 74% of them detected once, and 4% to 5.5% sits in the top ten. The sequencing sample was made of PBMCs. The receptors originated from a man aged 25 to 45 in good health and CMV-seropositive.

The rearrangement links TRBV11-2 to TRBJ1-1; D gene unclear. The CDR3 is 15 residues long. Trimming took off 1 base at V and 1 base at J, with 10 bases between the two ends. Germline-derived CDR1 and CDR2 are SGHAT and FQNNGV. The CDR3 DNA follows: TGTGCCAGCAGCTTAGGAGTAGCTGAGAACACTGAAGCTTTCTTT. It translates to CASSLGVAENTEAFF.

The chain employs TRBV6-6 and TRBJ1-1, with 9 bases that match TRBD1. CDR1 MNHNY and CDR2 SVGAGI come from the germline V gene (reference sequence). After removal of 5 bases from V and 5 bases from J, the junction contained 9 bases not matched to a gene. The CDR3 loop spans 15 amino acids. In DNA, the CDR3 is TGTGCCAGCAGTGCAACAGGGGGCCGCCGTACTGAAGCTTTCTTT. Amino acid sequence: CASSATGGRRTEAFF.

This rearrangement joins TRBV4-1 to TRBJ2-7; 9 nucleotides line up with TRBD1. V dropped 1 base and J dropped 6; count of bases not matched to a gene: 7. CDR1 MGHRA and CDR2 YSYEKL come from the germline V gene. The CDR3 covers 15 residues. CDR3 coding DNA: TGCGCCAGCAGCCAAGGGGACAGGGCACAGGCCGAGCAGTACTTC. This sequence encodes CASSQGDRAQAEQYF.

The gene calls are TRBV19 and TRBJ2-3; D is undetermined. CDR1 and CDR2 (germline): LNHDA, SQIVND (reference sequence). The CDR3 totals 13 residues. Trimming removed 7 bases at V and 1 base at J, with 9 bases between. The CDR3 DNA reads as TGTGCCAGTACTCCCCCGGGCACAGATACGCAGTATTTT. It codes for CASTPPGTDTQYF.

The chain combines TRBV28 with TRBJ1-4; D gene ambiguous. The germline V and J ends were trimmed by 6 bases and 4 bases, with 12 bases remaining between them. This CDR3 region has 14 residues. Looked up from germline, CDR1 is MDHEN and CDR2 is SYDVKM. As DNA, the CDR3 is TGTGCCAGCAGCCCTGGCGGGGATAATGAAAAACTGTTTTTT. This codes for CASSPGGDNEKLFF.

This chain links TRBV6-5 with TRBJ1-3, with 9 positions matching TRBD1. Germline V gene sequence: CDR1 MNHEY, CDR2 SVGAGI. This CDR3 comprises 15 residues. The V segment lost 6 bases and the J segment 7 bases; nucleotides outside the gene matches: 10. CDR3 protein: CASSGSGTGWNTIYF. The DNA of the CDR3 is TGTGCCAGCAGCGGTTCCGGGACAGGGTGGAACACCATATATTTT.

This clone came up a few times. V and J are TRBV4-3 and TRBJ2-3, with 8 nucleotides matching TRBD2. CDR3 length equals 16 residues. Unmatched junction bases numbered 7, after V lost 1 base and J lost 4 bases. Germline V gives CDR1 LGHNA, CDR2 YSLEER. The CDR3 sequence is CASSQASGGGADTQYF. The CDR3 coding sequence is TGCGCCAGCAGCCAAGCTTCGGGGGGGGGCGCAGATACGCAGTATTTT.

The rearrangement links TRBV9 to TRBJ2-7, with 11 nucleotides matching TRBD2. This CDR3 spans 14 amino acids. The J segment lost 3 bases and the V segment lost 3 bases, leaving 2 bases of the junction unmatched. CDR1 and CDR2 from the germline V gene are SGDLS and YYNGEE. The CDR3 DNA is TGTGCCAGCAGCGCGACTAGCGGGGTCTACGAGCAGTACTTC. It specifies CASSATSGVYEQYF.

The rearrangement joins TRBV28 to TRBJ1-4; no firm D call. This CDR3 region has 10 residues. Germline V gene data show CDR1 as MDHEN and CDR2 as SYDVKM. Trimming removed 10 bases at V and 3 bases at J, with 3 bases between. The DNA of the CDR3 is TGTGCCACCGCTAATGAAAAACTGTTTTTT. Encoded protein: CATANEKLFF.

This clone has a handful of counts. V usage is TRBV6-1 and J usage is TRBJ1-1, with D perhaps TRBD1 (5 bases). Trimming took off 8 bases at V and 0 bases at J, with 10 bases between the two ends. Germline CDR1 MNHNS, CDR2 SASEGT. This CDR3 comprises 13 residues. The CDR3 DNA is TGTGCCAGCGCTGGACAACTGAACACTGAAGCTTTCTTT. It yields the protein CASAGQLNTEAFF.

The V and J genes are TRBV28 and TRBJ2-7; 14 nucleotides agree with TRBD2. CDR1 is MDHEN, CDR2 SYDVKM, per germline. With V trimmed by 6 bases and J by 0 bases, 4 bases remained unmatched. The CDR3 totals 16 residues. The CDR3 coding sequence is TGTGCCAGCAGGGGGACTAGCGGGGGAGCCTCCTACGAGCAGTACTTC. This sequence encodes CASRGTSGGASYEQYF.

The chain links TRBV7-8 to TRBJ1-2; D gene ambiguous. V lost 3 bases and J 8 bases, leaving 10 bases between the germline ends. Germline V lookup: CDR1 SGHVS, CDR2 FQNEAQ. The CDR3 is made up of 12 amino acids. CDR3 loop: CASSFYARGYTF. CDR3 coding DNA: TGTGCCAGCAGCTTCTACGCCCGGGGCTACACCTTC.

The rearrangement uses TRBV5-1 and TRBJ2-3, with 9 positions matching TRBD2. There are 15 residues in the CDR3. With 1 base clipped from V and 0 bases from J, the junction kept 0 bases outside the gene matches. Germline CDR1 and CDR2: SGHRS and YFSETQ. The CDR3 DNA reads TGCGCCAGCAGCTTGCTAGCGGGAAGCACAGATACGCAGTATTTT. Protein: CASSLLAGSTDTQYF. The full variable domain, with the rest looked up from reference TRBV5-1 and TRBJ2-3, is KAGVTQTPRYLIKTRGQQVTLSCSPISGHRSVSWYQQTPGQGLQFLFEYFSETQRNKGNFPGRFSGRQFSNSRSEMNVSTLELGDSALYLCASSLLAGSTDTQYFGPGTRLTVL.

The chain's CDR3 is CASSQAGGRIYGYTF. CDR3 in DNA: TGTGCCAGCAGCCAAGCAGGGGGGAGGATCTATGGCTACACCTTC. The genes are TRBV14 and TRBJ1-2, with 7 bases aligning to TRBD1. The ends lost 1 base at V and 4 bases at J; junction bases unmatched: 6. Looked up from germline, CDR1 is SGHDN and CDR2 is FVKESK. CDR3 length equals 15 residues.

This chain joins TRBV4-1 and TRBJ1-1; TRBD1 matches 7 bases. This CDR3 has 14 residues. Trimming cost V 4 bases and J 2 bases; bases outside gene matches: 4. The germline gives CDR1 MGHRA, CDR2 YSYEKL. The CDR3 here is CASSRQGGNTEAFF. CDR3 sequence (DNA): TGCGCCAGCAGCCGGCAGGGGGGAAACACTGAAGCTTTCTTT.

The genes are TRBV30 and TRBJ1-1; D possibly corresponds to TRBD1 (6 bases). This CDR3 comprises 12 residues. The V end lost 2 bases, the J end lost 4 bases, and 8 bases lay between the germline ends. Germline V gives CDR1 GTSNPN, CDR2 SVGIG (reference sequence). The CDR3 region has the DNA TGTGCCTGGAGTCAGGGGCCCACTGAAGCTTTCTTT. It encodes CAWSQGPTEAFF.

This clone appeared a few times. This rearrangement joins TRBV6-1 to TRBJ1-2; 9 bases fit TRBD1. Trimming took 4 bases from V and 9 from J; bases not matched to a gene: 9. This CDR3 comprises 14 residues. Germline CDR1 and CDR2: MNHNS and SASEGT. The CDR3 loop is CASSVGQGLSSYTF. Here the CDR3 DNA reads TGTGCCAGCAGTGTTGGACAGGGGTTAAGTAGCTACACCTTC.